This T cell receptor (beta chain) comes out of a study of blood T cell repertoires in COVID-19. Turning to the study itself: Sites across the United States, Italy and Spain contributed samples from acute and convalescent COVID-19. Sources were T cells, B-cell-depleted T cells, or PBMCs; the material itself was cDNA or gDNA.

Source study methods: It was from reference gene primer amplification that nucleated cell counts were estimated. Sequencing was performed with immunoSEQ multiplex PCR; in TCRdb, only in-frame clones are kept and a portion is missing. From that table come the V and J calls and clone size; the DNA was used to work out D and trimming. Of 210,000 or so clones listed, 92% are singletons. Trimming cost V 6 bases and J 8 bases; bases outside gene matches: 13. Germline loops: CDR1 MDHEN, CDR2 SYDVKM. The CDR3 covers 15 residues. Sequenced sample: peripheral blood. The chain joins TRBV28 to TRBJ2-1, with 7 bases lining up with TRBD1. The source is a man aged 30 to 39 with acute or convalescent COVID-19. The chain's CDR3 is CASRPVAGGFHEQFF. The CDR3 nucleotides are TGTGCCAGCAGACCGGTCGCAGGGGGATTCCATGAGCAGTTCTTC. Full variable domain (rest looked up from reference TRBV28 and TRBJ2-1): DVKVTQSSRYLVKRTGEKVFLECVQDMDHENMFWYRQDPGLGLRLIYFSYDVKMKEKGDIPEGYSVSREKKERFSLILESASTNQTSMYLCASRPVAGGFHEQFFGPGTRLTVL.